This TCR beta chain was recorded in a study of blood T cells in healthy people across ages. There are 14 residues in the CDR3. V was pared by 5 bases and J by 9 bases, with 17 bases between. Germline CDR1 reads MNHEY; CDR2 reads SVGAGI. The use of a sample-barcoded 5' primer and a J-beta primer mix characterized a second PCR of roughly 6 to 11 cycles. Carrying 12 random nucleotides, a template-switch adaptor labeled each individual cDNA molecule. In TCRdb, the 5' RACE reads were re-called with MiXCR into one record per CDR3 protein. The top ten hold approximately 37% of the sample, which has about 640,000 distinct CDR3 sequences, roughly three fifths seen once. Study-wide results and caveats: The study could not conclusively compare naive and antigen-experienced cells, given its unsorted PBMCs.

Details on this clonotype: Its target is not known.

The chain has TRBV6-5 and TRBJ2-1; D may be TRBD1 or TRBD2 (7 bases each). The sample taken for sequencing was blood. The clonotype originates from a man between 60 and 75 years old in good health. CDR3 residues: CASSDVTGRGEQFF. The CDR3 DNA follows: TGTGCCAGCAGTGACGTGACAGGGAGGGGTGAGCAGTTCTTC.